Presented here are 17 T cell receptor beta chains from one specimen sequenced in a study of blood T cell repertoires in COVID-19. Sequencing was performed with immunoSEQ multiplex PCR; in TCRdb, only in-frame clones are kept and a portion is missing. This table has more than 250,000 clones, roughly 86% appearing once. Specimen: PBMCs or T cells enriched from blood (not recorded which). Source of these receptors: a young woman who had recovered from COVID-19.

The V and J genes are TRBV7-8 and TRBJ1-6; 9 positions match TRBD1. V was clipped by 0 bases and J by 7 bases; unmatched bases: 7. Germline values: CDR1 SGHVS, CDR2 FQNEAQ. This CDR3 contains 17 residues. CDR3 in amino acids: CASSLAWGGQGNSPLHF. The CDR3, as DNA: TGTGCCAGCAGCTTAGCATGGGGGGGACAGGGCAATTCACCCCTCCACTTT.

V is TRBV12-3 or TRBV12-4 and J is TRBJ1-6, with D possibly matching TRBD1 (5 bases). Trimming removed 6 bases from V and 8 bases from J, with 11 bases in between. The CDR3 runs to 13 residues. CDR3: CASRGGGDSPLHF. The CDR3, as DNA: TGTGCCAGCAGGGGGGGTGGGGATTCACCCCTCCACTTT.

This clone was found once. The V and J genes are TRBV5-1 and TRBJ1-2; TRBD1 matches at 7 bases. This CDR3 has 16 residues. Trimming cost V 4 bases and J 1 base; bases outside gene matches: 10. CDR1 SGHRS and CDR2 YFSETQ come from the germline V gene. The CDR3 here is CASSPFQGQNNYGYTF. The CDR3 DNA reads TGCGCCAGCAGCCCATTTCAGGGACAGAATAACTATGGCTACACCTTC.

The chain couples TRBV10-2 to TRBJ1-5, with a tentative D call TRBD1 (5 bases). This CDR3 region has 15 residues. V lost 0 bases and J 8 bases, leaving 14 bases between the germline ends. The germline V gene has CDR1 WSHSY and CDR2 SAAADI. Here the CDR3 DNA reads TGCGCCAGCAGTGAGTCAGGGGACTTAGGCGAGCCCCAGCATTTT. Protein: CASSESGDLGEPQHF.

This chain links TRBV19 with TRBJ2-3; TRBD2 might be the D (5 bases). The CDR3 runs 14 residues. Looked up from germline, CDR1 is LNHDA and CDR2 is SQIVND (reference sequence). V was shortened by 5 bases and J by 2 bases, with 11 bases between the two germline ends. The CDR3 here is CASSSASFTDTQYF. In DNA, the CDR3 is TGTGCCAGTAGTTCCGCTAGCTTCACAGATACGCAGTATTTT.

The chain uses TRBV27 and TRBJ1-5, with 9 bases matching TRBD1. Germline trimming cut 0 bases from V and 6 bases from J; bases unmatched to any gene: 3. The CDR3 extends over 15 amino acids. The germline CDR1 and CDR2 sequences are MNHEY and SMNVEV (reference sequence). The CDR3 bases are TGTGCCAGCAGTTTATCGCTGACAGGGGGTCAGCCCCAGCATTTT. This codes for CASSLSLTGGQPQHF.

This sequence joins TRBV27 and TRBJ2-2; unclear D gene. This CDR3 region has 13 residues. V was cut by 4 bases and J by 0 bases, with 3 bases left in between. Germline V gene data show CDR1 as MNHEY and CDR2 as SMNVEV (reference sequence). DNA for the CDR3: TGTGCCAGCAGTTGGCCGAACACCGGGGAGCTGTTTTTT. It is translated as CASSWPNTGELFF.

Comments on this clone: Distinct nucleotide sequences in the sample also encode this CDR3. V gene TRBV27 combines with J gene TRBJ2-1, with 8 bases matching TRBD2. Germline CDR1 MNHEY, CDR2 SMNVEV (reference sequence). Trimming at V came to 3 bases and at J to 0 bases, leaving 7 bases not matched to a gene. The CDR3 length is 17 residues. In nucleotides, the CDR3 is TGTGCCAGCAGTTTTGGCCTAGCGGGCCTCTCCTACAATGAGCAGTTCTTC. Translating it yields CASSFGLAGLSYNEQFF.

V is TRBV11-2 and J is TRBJ2-3; the D gene is possibly TRBD2 (6 bases). The CDR3 totals 15 residues. CDR1 is SGHAT, CDR2 FQNNGV, per germline. The V gene lost 6 bases and the J gene lost 0 bases, with 13 bases spanning the gap. The CDR3 coding sequence is TGTGCCAGCAGGAGCGGGTCCTTTAGCACAGATACGCAGTATTTT. Translation gives CASRSGSFSTDTQYF.

CDR3 sequence reads: CASKATGHQPQHF. CDR3 coding DNA: TGTGCCAGCAAGGCGACAGGGCATCAGCCCCAGCATTTT. The chain employs TRBV19 and TRBJ1-5; 7 nucleotides line up with TRBD1. The CDR3 totals 13 residues. CDR1 and CDR2 (germline): LNHDA, SQIVND (reference sequence). Trimming at V came to 9 bases and at J to 5 bases, leaving 7 bases not matched to a gene.

The V and J genes are TRBV5-1 and TRBJ2-5, with a weak D call TRBD2 (5 bases). Germline CDR1 SGHRS, CDR2 YFSETQ. The CDR3 is made up of 14 amino acids. V was pared by 4 bases and J by 0 bases, with 10 bases between. The CDR3 region has the DNA TGCGCCAGCAGCATCTTACTAGACCAAGAGACCCAGTACTTC. Translating gives CASSILLDQETQYF.

Only one count was recorded for this clone. The J gene is TRBJ1-4, the V gene TRBV7-9; no definite D call. V was cut by 5 bases and J by 8 bases, with 30 bases left in between. The CDR3 spans 19 residues. Germline-derived CDR1 and CDR2 are SEHNR and FQNEAQ (reference sequence). The CDR3 sequence: CASSLVDSMWISGKEKLFF. In nucleotides, the CDR3 is TGTGCCAGCAGCCTGGTCGATAGCATGTGGATTTCGGGGAAAGAAAAACTGTTTTTT. Together with reference TRBV7-9 and TRBJ1-4, the CDR3 gives the full variable domain: DTGVSQNPRHKITKRGQNVTFRCDPISEHNRLYWYRQTLGQGPEFLTYFQNEAQLEKSRLLSDRFSAERPKGSFSTLEIQRTEQGDSAMYLCASSLVDSMWISGKEKLFFGSGTQLSVL.

V gene TRBV5-4 combines with J gene TRBJ2-2; a weak D match, TRBD2 (6 bases). The CDR3 extends over 14 amino acids. Deletions cut 4 bases from V and 4 bases from J, with 11 bases between. Germline V gene data show CDR1 as SGHNT and CDR2 as YYREEE (reference sequence). The CDR3 nucleotides are TGTGCCAGCAGCCTTCGGGAGCCCACCGGGGAGCTGTTTTTT. It encodes CASSLREPTGELFF.

The V call is TRBV9, the J call TRBJ2-2; D is unclear. V was trimmed by 4 bases and J by 7 bases, leaving 11 bases between them. CDR3 length: 13 residues. The germline gives CDR1 SGDLS, CDR2 YYNGEE. CDR3 nucleotide sequence: TGTGCCAGCAGCTTGACCACGGGCGGGGAGCTGTTTTTT. Protein sequence: CASSLTTGGELFF. The complete variable domain, with remaining parts taken from reference TRBV9 and TRBJ2-2, reads DSGVTQTPKHLITATGQRVTLRCSPRSGDLSVYWYQQSLDQGLQFLIQYYNGEERAKGNILERFSAQQFPDLHSELNLSSLELGDSALYFCASSLTTGGELFFGEGSRLTVL.

In its sample, this clone was seen once. V and J are TRBV6-5 and TRBJ1-2; possibly TRBD1 for D (5 bases). Germline CDR1 is MNHEY and CDR2 is SVGAGI. V was shortened by 6 bases and J by 6 bases, with 17 bases between the two germline ends. The CDR3 runs to 14 residues. CDR3 coding DNA: TGTGCCAGCAGCACCGGGTCTCCGGGGGATGGCTACACCTTC. Its protein is CASSTGSPGDGYTF.

This clone was seen a handful of times. The CDR3: CASSPPTRTAGAGRYEQYF. CDR3 DNA sequence: TGTGCCAGCAGCCCCCCGACCCGGACAGCCGGGGCGGGTAGGTACGAGCAGTACTTC. The rearrangement links TRBV7-8 to TRBJ2-7; D possibly corresponds to TRBD1 (6 bases). V lost 5 bases to trimming and J lost 4 bases, with 30 bases between them. CDR1 SGHVS and CDR2 FQNEAQ come from the germline V gene. The CDR3 covers 19 residues.

The chain recombines TRBV11-3 with TRBJ2-5; tentative D call: TRBD2 (6 bases). CDR3 length: 11 residues. CDR1 is SGHNT and CDR2 is YENEEA in the germline V gene. V was trimmed by 5 bases and J by 5 bases, leaving 6 bases between them. Here the CDR3 reads CASSRGETQYF. DNA of the CDR3: TGTGCCAGCAGCCGGGGGGAGACCCAGTACTTC.